This TCR beta chain came from a study of vaccination and CD4 T cells after COVID-19. The CDR3 sequence is 12 residues long. With 2 bases removed from V and 10 bases from J, the gap between germline ends came to 6 bases. Germline V lookup: CDR1 MDHEN, CDR2 SYDVKM. Oncomine TCR Beta short-read sequencing was applied to DNA from cultured CD4+ T cells. In TCRdb, the PCR reads were re-called with MiXCR into one record per CDR3 protein. In the table there are 15,000 to 20,000 distinct CDR3 sequences, about 32% of which are singletons. Regarding treatment: roughly 10-day PBMC culture with coronavirus spike peptide pools or control peptides (ViraFEST assay). IL-2 at about 9.3 IU/ml and peptide pools at 9 to 10 ug/ml were added to PBMCs cultured at two million per well. This clonotype has a handful of counts. Its antigen is still unknown.

The source is a human donor with COVID-19. Sequenced: cultured CD4+ T cells from blood. The genes are TRBV28 and TRBJ1-6; no firm D call. The CDR3 DNA sequence: TGTGCCAGCAGTTTAGACGAATCACCCCTCCACTTT. Amino acids: CASSLDESPLHF. The complete variable domain, with remaining parts taken from reference TRBV28 and TRBJ1-6, reads DVKVTQSSRYLVKRTGEKVFLECVQDMDHENMFWYRQDPGLGLRLIYFSYDVKMKEKGDIPEGYSVSREKKERFSLILESASTNQTSMYLCASSLDESPLHFGNGTRLTVT.